The T cell receptor (beta chain) under discussion was sequenced for a study of blood T cell repertoires in COVID-19 (dated by TCRdb to the early 2020s). Background on the whole study: The collaborator samples originated in the United States, Italy and Spain and spanned the acute and convalescent phases of COVID-19. The material from the prospective study consisted of cDNA or gDNA derived from T cells, B-cell-depleted T cells, or PBMCs. Deeply sampled blood TCRbeta repertoires from subjects exposed to, actively infected with, or recovered from COVID-19 were included in the dataset. The repertoires were released in a freely available public database meant as a resource for research on the immune response to SARS-CoV-2. Samples came from the ongoing ImmuneRACE study (first 160 participants) plus 1,254 subjects from 6 global collaborators. A de-identified subject ID, COVID-19 status, age in years and sex were almost always included in the sample metadata. Where available, HLA class I and class II types were taken from metadata supplied by the sample provider and were not determined by assay-based typing.

TCRbeta CDR3 regions were amplified from genomic DNA by means of the immunoSEQ Assay, a bias-controlled multiplex PCR. The paper's processing steps were these. Nucleated cell counts per sample were estimated from amplification of reference gene primers within the assay. Sequence reads were collapsed and filtered to measure the absolute abundance of every unique TCRbeta CDR3 rearrangement. Productive Simpson clonality was computed per sample as the square root of Simpson's diversity index over productive rearrangements. The source is immuneACCESS, and TCRdb retained only in-frame sequences with V and J called. Part of the clones is not carried over; for the studies checked, unresolved V genes explain less than half of this, and the remainder is unexplained. Clonal size and the V and J genes are those of that table, whereas D and trimming came from the DNA. In this sample the table shows a few hundred thousand clones, roughly 83% of which occur a single time. Of the sample, roughly 4.6% is held by the ten largest clones.

A word on this clone: Its antigen is not yet known. Base qualities are not recorded, but no much larger clone differs from it by a single base.

The CDR3 has 13 amino acids, counting the end cysteine and phenylalanine. The sequence is cut down to CDR3 DNA, 39 bases in frame from base 1. V drops 4 bases and J drops 6 bases, leaving 12 bases in between. Looking up the germline V gene yields CDR1 SQVTM and CDR2 ANQGSEA. Results the study describes overall, beyond this receptor: How much clinical and demographic metadata was included differed by source and by participant, and the metadata was provided uncurated.

Samples from volunteer blood donors who had recovered from COVID-19 were contributed by a second Seattle source. The collaborating institutions used their own protocols to collect whole blood in K2EDTA tubes. Collaborator samples were shipped for TCRbeta analysis as frozen whole blood, isolated PBMCs, or DNA extracted from either sample type. This clonotype originated in a man between 60 and 70 years old who had recovered from COVID-19. Input material: peripheral blood. The rearrangement joined TRBV29-1 to TRBJ2-2; TRBD2 is a possible D gene, resting on 5 matching bases. The sequenced DNA is TGCAGCGTTGCGGACTTGCTAGCCGGGGAGCTGTTTTTT. This translates into CSVADLLAGELFF.